A selection of T cell receptor beta chains follows, all from one sample in a study of T cells in Graves' hyperthyroidism and ophthalmopathy. TCRdb reprocessed the multiplex PCR reads with MiXCR, giving one entry per CDR3 protein. Here the sample spans about 380,000 distinct CDR3 sequences, less than 15% being singletons. The sequenced material came from blood. Source of these receptors: a man under 40 with Graves' hyperthyroidism that later progressed to Graves' ophthalmopathy. Each CDR3 is given with its conserved first and last residue. The D gene is left open where the match is weak. Clone size, where shown, is once, few, many, or a class for clones that have expanded.

abundance,d_gene,j_gene,v_gene,CDR3aa,CDR3nt
many,TRBD1,TRBJ1-6,TRBV12-3/TRBV12-4,CASSTGTGGFSPLHF,TGTGCCAGCAGTACCGGGACAGGGGGCTTTTCACCCCTCCACTTT
many,.,TRBJ1-2,TRBV20-1,CSGGWGALDGYTF,TGCAGTGGGGGGTGGGGGGCGCTGGATGGCTACACCTTC
.,TRBD1,TRBJ2-7,TRBV7-2,CASSLAGTGGTGEQYF,TGTGCCAGCAGCTTAGCGGGGACAGGGGGAACGGGGGAGCAGTACTTC
many,.,TRBJ1-5,TRBV6-1,CASSEFQPQHF,TGTGCCAGCAGTGAGTTCCAGCCCCAGCATTTT
.,.,TRBJ1-2,TRBV27,CASSLTGVSGYTF,TGTGCCAGCAGTTTGACCGGGGTGAGTGGCTACACCTTC
.,.,TRBJ1-6,TRBV4-1,CASSQDSSFSLAASPLHF,TGCGCCAGCAGCCAAGACTCCTCGTTTTCCTTGGCGGCTTCACCCCTCCACTTT
many,TRBD1,TRBJ1-1,TRBV6-6,CASSYGPTGGASNTEAFF,TGTGCCAGCAGTTACGGACCGACAGGGGGCGCGTCGAACACTGAAGCTTTCTTT
few,.,TRBJ1-1,TRBV18,CASSPGDPREAFF,TGTGCCAGCTCCCCGGGGGACCCGAGGGAGGCTTTCTTT
.,TRBD2,TRBJ2-7,TRBV20-1,CSASREGHEQYF,TGCAGTGCTAGCAGGGAGGGTCACGAGCAGTACTTC
many,.,TRBJ1-1,TRBV7-9,CASSVLTPGKAFF,TGTGCCAGCAGCGTCCTAACTCCGGGGAAAGCTTTCTTT
once,TRBD2,TRBJ2-1,TRBV19,CASSTSGGPYNEQFF,TGTGCCAGTAGTACTAGCGGGGGCCCATACAATGAGCAGTTCTTC
many,.,TRBJ1-2,TRBV2,CASSDTDAQNYGYTF,TGTGCCAGCAGTGATACAGACGCGCAGAACTATGGCTACACCTTC
.,.,TRBJ2-7,TRBV7-9,CASSFAPREQYF,TGTGCCAGCAGCTTCGCCCCGAGGGAGCAGTACTTC
.,.,TRBJ1-3,TRBV29-1,CSVEKGGLWSGNTIYF,TGCAGCGTTGAAAAGGGGGGGCTGTGGTCTGGAAACACCATATATTTT
many,.,TRBJ2-7,TRBV5-1,CASSLIVSSYEQYF,TGCGCCAGCAGCTTGATTGTTAGCTCCTACGAGCAGTACTTC
many,.,TRBJ1-5,TRBV9,CASSVDGVSNQPQHF,TGTGCCAGCAGCGTAGATGGGGTTAGCAATCAGCCCCAGCATTTT
.,.,TRBJ1-1,TRBV15,CATSRDMNTEAFF,TGTGCCACCAGCAGAGATATGAACACTGAAGCTTTCTTT
many,.,TRBJ1-5,TRBV20-1,CSAGSGGQPQHF,TGCAGTGCCGGCAGCGGGGGTCAGCCCCAGCATTTT
many,.,TRBJ1-2,TRBV4-1,CASSQNPGRRSGYGYTF,TGCGCCAGCAGCCAGAACCCGGGACGTCGTTCGGGATATGGCTACACCTTC
.,.,TRBJ1-3,TRBV6-1,CASSLPSGNTIYF,TGTGCCAGTTCTTTACCTTCTGGAAACACCATATATTTT
many,TRBD1,TRBJ1-6,TRBV30,CAWQRGTGNSPLHF,TGTGCCTGGCAGAGAGGGACAGGGAATTCACCCCTCCACTTT
many,TRBD1,TRBJ2-5,TRBV12-3/TRBV12-4,CASSDRGRQETQYF,TGTGCCAGCAGTGACAGGGGGCGCCAAGAGACCCAGTACTTC
many,.,TRBJ2-3,TRBV27,CASSLRGGVTDTQYF,TGTGCCAGCAGTTTGAGGGGGGGGGTGACAGATACGCAGTATTTT
.,TRBD1,TRBJ2-4,TRBV30,CAWGRGRLAKNIQYF,TGTGCCTGGGGAAGGGGGCGCCTAGCCAAAAACATTCAGTACTTC
.,.,TRBJ1-6,TRBV6-5,CASSYRRTGNSPLHF,TGTGCCAGCAGTTACCGGAGGACGGGCAATTCACCCCTCCACTTT
many,.,TRBJ1-1,TRBV5-1,CASSHRVGTEAFF,TGCGCCAGCAGCCACAGGGTCGGCACTGAAGCTTTCTTT
many,TRBD1,TRBJ2-1,TRBV5-1,CASSRGQGTYNEQFF,TGCGCCAGCAGCCGGGGACAGGGAACCTACAATGAGCAGTTCTTC
many,.,TRBJ2-5,TRBV12-3/TRBV12-4,CASSIATGSETQYF,TGTGCCAGCAGCATCGCCACAGGGTCAGAGACCCAGTACTTC
.,.,TRBJ2-1,TRBV7-8,CASSLRGGGLYNEQFF,TGTGCCAGCAGCTTAAGGGGCGGGGGCCTTTACAATGAGCAGTTCTTC
many,TRBD1,TRBJ1-1,TRBV20-1,CSARDGQGVNTEAFF,TGCAGTGCTAGAGATGGACAGGGGGTGAACACTGAAGCTTTCTTT
many,.,TRBJ1-2,TRBV12-3/TRBV12-4,CASSSGFGGYTF,TGTGCCAGCAGTTCCGGATTTGGAGGCTACACCTTC
.,.,TRBJ2-5,TRBV18,CASSGGNQETQYF,TGTGCCAGCTCAGGAGGGAACCAAGAGACCCAGTACTTC
many,.,TRBJ2-4,TRBV12-3/TRBV12-4,CASSLYEGAIQYF,TGTGCCAGCAGTTTGTATGAGGGAGCCATTCAGTACTTC
.,TRBD1,TRBJ2-7,TRBV6-2/TRBV6-3,CASSQATPWTGDSYEQYF,TGTGCCAGCAGCCAAGCCACCCCTTGGACAGGGGACTCCTACGAGCAGTACTTC
many,.,TRBJ1-1,TRBV3-1,CASSPYRQGPLKGAFF,TGTGCCAGCAGCCCTTACCGCCAGGGTCCCCTGAAGGGAGCTTTCTTT
.,TRBD2,TRBJ2-3,TRBV4-1,CASGSSGGLSSTDTQYF,TGCGCCAGCGGCTCTAGCGGGGGCCTTTCTAGCACAGATACGCAGTATTTT
many,.,TRBJ1-6,TRBV28,CASSPGSGVSPLHF,TGTGCCAGCAGCCCGGGCTCCGGGGTTTCACCCCTCCACTTT
.,.,TRBJ2-7,TRBV6-1,CASSSPWGTGNYEQYF,TGTGCCAGCAGTAGTCCATGGGGTACAGGGAACTACGAGCAGTACTTC
.,.,TRBJ1-5,TRBV5-5,CASSPDTVGNQPQHF,TGTGCCAGCAGCCCCGACACGGTTGGCAATCAGCCCCAGCATTTT
many,.,TRBJ1-4,TRBV6-1,CASRQMTNEKLFF,TGTGCCAGCAGACAAATGACTAATGAAAAACTGTTTTTT
many,.,TRBJ1-2,TRBV28,CASSLSFGSVGGYTF,TGTGCCAGCAGTTTATCGTTCGGATCGGTAGGTGGCTACACCTTC
many,TRBD1,TRBJ2-1,TRBV18,CASSPPDRDEQFF,TGTGCCAGCTCACCCCCCGACAGGGACGAGCAGTTCTTC
many,TRBD1,TRBJ1-4,TRBV6-1,CASRRTGTNEKLFF,TGTGCCAGCAGGCGGACAGGGACTAATGAAAAACTGTTTTTT
.,.,TRBJ1-1,TRBV9,CASSVEHTGNTEAFF,TGTGCCAGCAGCGTAGAGCACACGGGGAACACTGAAGCTTTCTTT
.,.,TRBJ1-3,TRBV9,CASSRDSGNTIYF,TGTGCCAGCAGCCGAGATTCTGGAAACACCATATATTTT
.,.,TRBJ1-1,TRBV7-9,CASSLQGVAEAFF,TGTGCCAGCAGCTTGCAGGGAGTGGCTGAAGCTTTCTTT
.,.,TRBJ2-3,TRBV4-1,CASSQGGAKDTQYF,TGCGCCAGCAGCCAAGGGGGGGCTAAAGATACGCAGTATTTT
many,.,TRBJ2-3,TRBV12-3/TRBV12-4,CASRNSFLGPDTQYF,TGTGCCAGCAGAAATTCCTTCCTGGGGCCAGATACGCAGTATTTT